The next 23 T cell receptor beta chains were all read from a single sample in a study of blood T cell repertoires in COVID-19. Produced via immunoSEQ multiplex PCR; TCRdb's table is partial and in-frame only. This sample has more than 200,000 clones, with around 87% found just once. The sequencing input was PBMCs or T cells enriched from blood (not recorded which). Receptors were obtained from a man younger than 40 in a cohort exposed to, infected with or recovered from COVID-19 (not recorded which).

This clone was seen only once. In DNA, the CDR3 is TGTGCCAGCAGCATCGACACAGGGATGGATGGCTACACCTTC. It translates to CASSIDTGMDGYTF. The chain carries TRBV7-9 and TRBJ1-2; a weak D match, TRBD1 (6 bases). The V end was cut by 5 bases, the J end by 6 bases, with 16 bases between. Germline lookup yields CDR1 SEHNR and CDR2 FQNEAQ (reference sequence). CDR3 length: 14 residues.

The J gene is TRBJ2-2, the V gene TRBV14; D possibly corresponds to TRBD2 (5 bases). V was cut by 0 bases and J by 1 base, with 6 bases left in between. The CDR3 runs 15 residues. Germline-derived CDR1 and CDR2 are SGHDN and FVKESK. CDR3 nucleotide sequence: TGTGCCAGCAGCCAAGAAGAGGGGAACACCGGGGAGCTGTTTTTT. Residues: CASSQEEGNTGELFF.

The genes are TRBV5-1 and TRBJ2-7, with TRBD1 matching over 11 bases. The CDR3 is 14 amino acids. Germline V gene sequence: CDR1 SGHRS, CDR2 YFSETQ. J lost 4 bases, V lost 4 bases, and 4 bases had no gene match. The CDR3 coding sequence is TGCGCCAGCAGCCGGAGGGACAGGGGGTACGAGCAGTACTTC. Amino acids: CASSRRDRGYEQYF.

This chain uses TRBV5-1 with TRBJ2-4, with a possible D match to TRBD1 (5 bases). This CDR3 spans 20 amino acids. Deletions cut 5 bases from V and 3 bases from J, with 30 bases between. The V gene's germline CDR1 is SGHRS and CDR2 YFSETQ. CDR3 in DNA: TGCGCCAGCAGTCGGGTCGGTATAGGGGTCCCGAGCCCGGGCAAAAACATTCAGTACTTC. Translated: CASSRVGIGVPSPGKNIQYF.

The chain's CDR3 is CASSLTEANYGYTF. The CDR3 DNA reads as TGCGCCAGCAGCTTGACAGAAGCTAACTATGGCTACACCTTC. The chain couples TRBV5-1 to TRBJ1-2; D gene ambiguous. This CDR3 region has 14 residues. Germline values: CDR1 SGHRS, CDR2 YFSETQ. V lost 1 base and J 0 bases, leaving 7 bases between the germline ends.

This sequence joins TRBV2 and TRBJ2-7, with TRBD2 identical over 14 bases. Germline lookup yields CDR1 SNHLY and CDR2 FYNNEI. V gave up 4 bases and J gave up 0 bases; unmatched junction bases: 14. This CDR3 has 20 amino acids. The CDR3, as DNA: TGTGCCAGCAGTGGGGAGGGGACTAGCGGGGGTGTTATGAACTCCTACGAGCAGTACTTC. Translating gives CASSGEGTSGGVMNSYEQYF.

V and J are TRBV6-2 or TRBV6-3 and TRBJ2-1, with D perhaps TRBD1 (5 bases). This CDR3 comprises 16 residues. Germline V gene lookup returns CDR1 MNHEY and CDR2 SVGEGT. Trimming took off 6 bases at V and 3 bases at J, with 18 bases between the two ends. The CDR3 nucleotides are TGTGCCAGCAGCCCTACCCGCCCGACAGTCTACAATGAGCAGTTCTTC. Translating it yields CASSPTRPTVYNEQFF.

The chain uses TRBV7-2 and TRBJ2-2; 14 nucleotides match TRBD2. From germline, CDR1 is SGHTA and CDR2 FQGNSA. The CDR3 sequence is 17 residues long. V shed 4 bases and J 5 bases; nucleotides not matched to a gene: 6. For the CDR3, the DNA is TGTGCCAGCAGCTCGGGACTAGCGGGAGTAGCTACCGGGGAGCTGTTTTTT. It is translated as CASSSGLAGVATGELFF.

The V call is TRBV28, the J call TRBJ2-3; D not certain. The V gene's germline CDR1 is MDHEN and CDR2 SYDVKM. V was cut by 3 bases and J by 0 bases, with 13 bases left in between. The CDR3 is 16 amino acids. The CDR3 reads CASSFERVLSTDTQYF. CDR3 nucleotides: TGTGCCAGCAGTTTCGAGAGAGTTCTCAGCACAGATACGCAGTATTTT.

The gene calls are TRBV4-1 and TRBJ2-7, with D unclear. V lost 1 base to trimming and J lost 2 bases, with 9 bases between them. Germline V CDR1 and CDR2: MGHRA, YSYEKL. This CDR3 region has 14 residues. CDR3: CASSQVPGTYEQYF. Here the CDR3 DNA reads TGCGCCAGCAGCCAAGTTCCAGGTACCTACGAGCAGTACTTC.

The chain links TRBV6-2 or TRBV6-3 to TRBJ2-7, with TRBD2 as a possible D gene (6 bases). Germline CDR1 reads MNHEY; CDR2 reads SVGEGT. The CDR3 covers 14 residues. Trimming shortened V by 6 bases and J by 0 bases, and 12 bases separated the two germline ends. The CDR3 coding sequence is TGTGCCAGCAGCTCGGCGGGGAGCTCCTACGAGCAGTACTTC. Translating it yields CASSSAGSSYEQYF.

V and J are TRBV10-2 and TRBJ2-7; 12 bases fit TRBD2. Per the germline V gene, CDR1 is WSHSY and CDR2 is SAAADI. The ends lost 6 bases at V and 3 bases at J; junction bases unmatched: 6. The CDR3 contains 15 residues. The CDR3 sequence: CASSTGTSGFYEQYF. The CDR3 DNA reads as TGCGCCAGCAGCACCGGGACTAGCGGGTTCTACGAGCAGTACTTC.

The V gene is TRBV7-9, the J gene TRBJ2-3; 7 bases fit TRBD2. This CDR3 has 19 amino acids. Germline assignment: CDR1 SEHNR and CDR2 FQNEAQ (reference sequence). V dropped 4 bases and J dropped 0; count of bases not matched to a gene: 16. CDR3 amino acids: CASSSPMREGGLSTDTQYF. The CDR3, as DNA: TGTGCCAGCAGCTCTCCCATGAGGGAGGGAGGACTTAGCACAGATACGCAGTATTTT.

The rearrangement joins TRBV4-1 to TRBJ1-1; D gene ambiguous. Per germline, CDR1 MGHRA and CDR2 YSYEKL. This CDR3 spans 15 amino acids. V was shortened by 0 bases and J by 2 bases, with 10 bases between the two germline ends. The CDR3 loop reads CASSQDLGGNTEAFF. The CDR3 region has the DNA TGCGCCAGCAGCCAAGATCTTGGAGGTAACACTGAAGCTTTCTTT.

This chain connects TRBV28 to TRBJ2-3, with 8 bases that match TRBD1. V gave up 1 base and J gave up 3 bases; unmatched junction bases: 15. The germline V gene encodes CDR1 MDHEN and CDR2 SYDVKM. The CDR3 consists of 19 residues. The CDR3: CASSLSGQDYSQWTDTQYF. CDR3 DNA sequence: TGTGCCAGCAGTTTATCGGGACAGGACTATTCCCAGTGGACAGATACGCAGTATTTT.

The chain carries TRBV29-1 and TRBJ1-2; the D gene is possibly TRBD1 (6 bases). Germline CDR1 is SQVTM and CDR2 is ANQGSEA. With 1 base removed from V and 8 bases from J, the gap between germline ends came to 11 bases. This CDR3 is 12 amino acids long. The DNA of the CDR3 is TGCAGCGTTGAAGGGACAGCTGAGGGCTACACCTTC. Translation: CSVEGTAEGYTF. The entire variable domain, with the rest obtained from reference TRBV29-1 and TRBJ1-2, is as follows: SAVISQKPSRDICQRGTSLTIQCQVDSQVTMMFWYRQQPGQSLTLIATANQGSEATYESGFVIDKFPISRPNLTFSTLTVSNMSPEDSSIYLCSVEGTAEGYTFGSGTRLTVV.

V gene TRBV15 combines with J gene TRBJ1-5; 10 bases line up with TRBD1. V was clipped by 3 bases and J by 5 bases; unmatched bases: 1. CDR1 and CDR2 from the germline V gene are LNHNV and YYDKDF (reference sequence). The CDR3 is 14 residues long. The CDR3 sequence: CATSRDRGYQPQHF. For the CDR3, the DNA is TGTGCCACCAGCAGGGACAGGGGGTATCAGCCCCAGCATTTT.

Comments on this clone: Other DNA sequences from this sample encode an identical CDR3 as well. This chain's CDR3 is CASSGTGYSQPQHF. The CDR3 DNA is TGTGCCAGCAGTGGAACAGGGTACAGTCAGCCCCAGCATTTT. J is TRBJ1-5 and V is TRBV27; TRBD1 is a possible D gene (6 bases). Germline V gene sequence: CDR1 MNHEY, CDR2 SMNVEV (reference sequence). Trimming took off 5 bases at V and 6 bases at J, with 14 bases between the two ends. This CDR3 is built from 14 residues.

The gene calls are TRBV9 and TRBJ2-5, with 9 positions matching TRBD2. The CDR3 contains 15 residues. Trimming took 0 bases from V and 7 from J; bases not matched to a gene: 7. Germline lookup yields CDR1 SGDLS and CDR2 YYNGEE. CDR3 DNA sequence: TGTGCCAGCAGCGTAGGGCTAGCGGGGTCGGGGACCCAGTACTTC. Amino acid sequence: CASSVGLAGSGTQYF.

The chain couples TRBV19 to TRBJ2-7; D not certain. Germline values: CDR1 LNHDA, CDR2 SQIVND (reference sequence). This CDR3 spans 12 amino acids. The ends were cut back, 3 bases at V and 3 bases at J, with 6 bases in the middle. CDR3 sequence (DNA): TGTGCCAGTAGTATCGACAACTACGAGCAGTACTTC. Translating it yields CASSIDNYEQYF.

The chain recombines TRBV19 with TRBJ2-7; D may be TRBD2 (5 bases). The germline gives CDR1 LNHDA, CDR2 SQIVND (reference sequence). The CDR3 sequence is 15 residues long. The germline V and J ends were trimmed by 2 bases and 2 bases, with 13 bases remaining between them. The CDR3 spells CASSIQSGTPYEQYF. Written as DNA, the CDR3 is TGTGCCAGTAGTATACAGAGCGGAACCCCCTACGAGCAGTACTTC.

The chain couples TRBV6-5 to TRBJ2-3, with a tentative D call TRBD2 (6 bases). CDR1 is MNHEY, CDR2 SVGAGI, per germline. V was clipped by 10 bases and J by 1 base, with 15 bases between them. The length of the CDR3 is 14 residues. The CDR3 bases are TGTGCCACTACCTGGGGGGTCCGCACAGATACGCAGTATTTT. This gives the protein CATTWGVRTDTQYF.

The chain uses TRBV28 and TRBJ1-2, with 7 bases aligning to TRBD1. Germline lookup yields CDR1 MDHEN and CDR2 SYDVKM. J gave up 0 bases and V 4 bases, and 5 bases lay outside the gene matches. The CDR3 runs to 15 residues. The CDR3 spells CASSSGTVTNYGYTF. As DNA, the CDR3 is TGTGCCAGCAGTTCCGGGACAGTGACTAACTATGGCTACACCTTC.